A selection of T cell receptor beta chains follows, all from one sample in a study of Graves' ophthalmopathy and Graves' hyperthyroidism. From the multiplex PCR reads, TCRdb called clonotypes with MiXCR, one entry per CDR3 protein. The sample records about 740,000 distinct CDR3 sequences, 40% being singletons. Material: peripheral blood. The origin of the receptors is an adult man with Graves' ophthalmopathy. Each CDR3 is given with its conserved first and last residue. The order of the fields is V gene, D gene, clone size, J gene, CDR3 protein, CDR3 DNA. A D gene is named only where the DNA matches it firmly. The size entry is marked missing in some rows and otherwise reads once, few, many or a size class.

TRBV7-9,TRBD1,many,TRBJ1-2,CASSFSAGGDGYTF,TGTGCCAGCAGCTTCTCTGCAGGGGGCGATGGCTACACCTTC
TRBV12-3/TRBV12-4,TRBD1,few,TRBJ1-1,CASSVGQGARTEAFF,TGTGCCAGCAGTGTAGGACAGGGGGCGAGGACTGAAGCTTTCTTT
TRBV15,TRBD1,NA,TRBJ1-6,CATSIYRGTSPLHF,TGTGCCACCAGCATATACAGGGGAACCTCACCCCTCCACTTT
TRBV7-9,NA,many,TRBJ1-6,CASSLHSGDSPLHF,TGTGCCAGCAGCTTACACTCCGGGGATTCACCCCTCCACTTT
TRBV29-1,NA,NA,TRBJ1-2,CSVSDRYYGYTF,TGCAGCGTTTCGGACCGGTACTATGGCTACACCTTC
TRBV10-3,NA,many,TRBJ2-7,CAISDPPGTSTYEQYF,TGTGCCATCAGTGACCCCCCGGGGACGAGTACCTACGAGCAGTACTTC
TRBV20-1,TRBD1,NA,TRBJ1-1,CSARHSGTGGLMNTEAFF,TGCAGTGCTAGACATTCCGGGACAGGGGGTTTAATGAACACTGAAGCTTTCTTT
TRBV19,NA,NA,TRBJ1-1,CASSPTGVPNTEAFF,TGTGCCAGTAGTCCGACGGGTGTACCGAACACTGAAGCTTTCTTT
TRBV9,NA,NA,TRBJ1-2,CASSVQGGFGYTF,TGTGCCAGCAGCGTACAAGGGGGGTTTGGCTACACCTTC
TRBV7-9,NA,once,TRBJ1-1,CASSPQDVPKGAFF,TGTGCCAGCAGCCCCCAAGATGTTCCGAAGGGAGCTTTCTTT
TRBV29-1,NA,many,TRBJ1-3,CSGELSGNTIYF,TGCAGCGGAGAACTATCTGGAAACACCATATATTTT
TRBV2,NA,NA,TRBJ1-1,CASSEEGANTEAFF,TGTGCCAGCAGTGAGGAGGGAGCGAACACTGAAGCTTTCTTT
TRBV24-1,NA,NA,TRBJ1-5,CATSYLGNQPQHF,TGTGCCACCAGTTACCTGGGGAATCAGCCCCAGCATTTT
TRBV2,NA,NA,TRBJ2-7,CASSESIILHEQYF,TGTGCCAGCAGTGAATCCATTATCCTCCACGAGCAGTACTTC
TRBV7-3,TRBD1,NA,TRBJ2-5,CASSPRQGSQYF,TGTGCCAGCAGCCCAAGACAGGGTTCCCAGTACTTC
TRBV7-2,NA,NA,TRBJ2-7,CASSLLRGGNEQYF,TGTGCCAGCAGCTTATTGAGGGGCGGGAATGAGCAGTACTTC
TRBV9,TRBD1,many,TRBJ1-6,CASSADRGNSPLHF,TGTGCCAGCAGCGCGGACAGGGGGAATTCACCCCTCCACTTT
TRBV29-1,NA,many,TRBJ2-5,CSVRRLTGEETQYF,TGCAGCGTCCGCAGATTAACCGGGGAAGAGACCCAGTACTTC
TRBV3-1,TRBD2,NA,TRBJ2-5,CASSPDRGLAGGETQYF,TGTGCCAGCAGCCCAGATCGAGGACTAGCGGGAGGGGAGACCCAGTACTTC
TRBV3-1,NA,few,TRBJ1-2,CASSHGDGYTF,TGTGCCAGCAGCCATGGAGATGGCTACACCTTC
TRBV7-2,NA,many,TRBJ2-7,CASSLSGRTYEQYF,TGTGCCAGCAGCTTATCGGGCAGAACCTACGAGCAGTACTTC
TRBV24-1,TRBD2,NA,TRBJ2-1,CATSDATGTSGSGEQFF,TGTGCCACCAGTGATGCAACCGGGACTAGCGGGAGTGGAGAGCAGTTCTTC
TRBV3-1,NA,NA,TRBJ1-5,CASRWNQPQHF,TGTGCCAGCAGATGGAATCAGCCCCAGCATTTT
TRBV9,TRBD1,NA,TRBJ1-4,CASSLGDSFF,TGTGCCAGCAGCTTAGGGGACAGTTTTTTT
TRBV7-3,NA,few,TRBJ2-5,CASSLDLPGETQYF,TGTGCCAGCAGCTTGGACCTCCCCGGTGAGACCCAGTACTTC
TRBV7-8,NA,many,TRBJ1-6,CASSLVVSASYNSPLHF,TGTGCCAGCAGCTTAGTAGTTTCGGCCTCCTATAATTCACCCCTCCACTTT